Following are 27 T cell receptor beta chains from one sample sequenced in a study of T cells in Graves' hyperthyroidism and ophthalmopathy. Researchers took RNA transcripts and amplified the TCR beta CDR3 regions from them. First-round RT-PCR targeting the TCR CDR3 was performed with the HTBI primer set. Each CDR3 protein is one row after TCRdb ran MiXCR on the multiplex PCR reads. The sample lists approximately 600,000 distinct CDR3 sequences, about 15% occurring once. Source material: blood. The source is a woman aged 30 to 39 with Graves' hyperthyroidism that later progressed to Graves' ophthalmopathy.

This clonotype was observed at least ten times. The junction departs from the called germline gene at one end, perhaps through a read error. V is TRBV13 and J is TRBJ1-1, with D possibly matching TRBD1 (5 bases). Germline assignment: CDR1 PRHDT and CDR2 FYEKMQ (reference sequence). The CDR3 is made up of 11 amino acids. The CDR3 DNA is TGTGCCAGCAGCTTAAGGGGCCCAATGCTCTTT. Protein: CASSLRGPMLF.

This clonotype showed up just a few times. V is TRBV4-3 and J is TRBJ1-1, with D possibly being TRBD1 (5 bases). This CDR3 contains 13 residues. Germline V gene lookup returns CDR1 LGHNA and CDR2 YSLEER. V lost 1 base to trimming and J lost 7 bases, with 10 bases between them. The CDR3 bases are TGCGCCAGCAGCCAAGTAGGAGGGGTTGAAGCTTTCTTT. It encodes CASSQVGGVEAFF.

V is TRBV6-1 and J is TRBJ2-1, with 8 nucleotides matching TRBD2. This CDR3 has 15 amino acids. The junction had 11 bases not matched to a gene; V was cut back by 6 bases and J by 7 bases. Germline CDR1 MNHNS, CDR2 SASEGT. The CDR3 region is CASRFQAGELNEQFF. Written as DNA, the CDR3 is TGTGCCAGCAGGTTCCAAGCGGGAGAATTGAATGAGCAGTTCTTC.

This clonotype was observed at least ten times. The chain employs TRBV12-3 or TRBV12-4 and TRBJ2-3; D is undetermined. Trimming pared 6 bases from V and 0 bases from J, leaving 13 bases between. The CDR3 spans 15 residues. The CDR3 DNA reads as TGTGCCAGCAGCCCGAAAGGGTTGAGCACAGATACGCAGTATTTT. Protein: CASSPKGLSTDTQYF.

This chain joins TRBV7-9 and TRBJ1-5; TRBD1 matches 10 bases. Losses at the gene ends were 5 bases for V and 4 bases for J; bases not matched to a gene: 8. The CDR3 extends over 16 amino acids. The germline V gene has CDR1 SEHNR and CDR2 FQNEAQ (reference sequence). The CDR3 bases are TGTGCCAGCAGCCCAAAATGGGACAGGGGAAATCAGCCCCAGCATTTT. It codes for CASSPKWDRGNQPQHF.

In this sample, this clonotype turned up a few times. The genes are TRBV24-1 and TRBJ1-2, with TRBD1 matching 7 bases. This CDR3 is 16 amino acids long. Trimming at V came to 4 bases and at J to 2 bases, leaving 9 bases not matched to a gene. Germline CDR1 and CDR2: KGHDR and SFDVKD. CDR3 region: CATSEGRDRANYGYTF. The CDR3 nucleotides read TGTGCCACCAGTGAAGGGAGAGACAGGGCGAACTATGGCTACACCTTC.

Many counts were recorded for this clonotype. The J gene is TRBJ2-2, the V gene TRBV11-2, with a possible D match to TRBD2 (5 bases). The germline V gene has CDR1 SGHAT and CDR2 FQNNGV. This CDR3 spans 14 amino acids. Trimming stripped 1 base from V and 5 bases from J, with 8 bases between. CDR3: CASSLAEVTGELFF. The CDR3 coding sequence is TGTGCCAGCAGCTTAGCGGAGGTTACCGGGGAGCTGTTTTTT.

Remarks on this clonotype: A much larger clone sits a single nucleotide away, making a read error possible. This sequence joins TRBV6-1 and TRBJ2-2; D unclear. The V gene's germline CDR1 is MNHNS and CDR2 SASEGT. This CDR3 spans 12 amino acids. CDR3 bases: TGTACCAGCAGTGATTATTCCGGGGAGCTGTTTTTT. It codes for CTSSDYSGELFF.

This clonotype has ten or more counts. V gene TRBV6-2 or TRBV6-3 combines with J gene TRBJ1-1; TRBD1 aligns across 8 bases. J gave up 3 bases and V 5 bases, and 5 bases lay outside the gene matches. Looked up from germline, CDR1 is MNHEY and CDR2 is SVGEGT. The CDR3 length is 14 residues. The CDR3 spells CASSQGARDTEAFF. The DNA for the CDR3 is TGTGCCAGCAGTCAGGGGGCACGGGACACTGAAGCTTTCTTT.

Many counts were recorded for this clonotype. The CDR3 spells CAISESSSGTSTDTQYF. The CDR3 coding sequence is TGTGCCATCAGTGAGTCGTCTAGCGGGACTAGCACAGATACGCAGTATTTT. The chain is built from TRBV10-3 and TRBJ2-3; 9 positions match TRBD2. V trimming: 0 bases; J trimming: 0 bases; junction bases outside the gene matches: 4. The germline CDR1 and CDR2 sequences are ENHRY and SYGVKD. This CDR3 comprises 17 residues.

This clonotype was observed many times. The V and J genes are TRBV11-2 and TRBJ2-1; D not certain. CDR3 length: 12 residues. V lost 3 bases, J lost 10 bases, and 10 bases lay in between. Germline CDR1 SGHAT, CDR2 FQNNGV. The CDR3 spells CASSLTTREQFF. The CDR3 DNA sequence: TGTGCCAGCAGCTTGACAACCAGAGAGCAGTTCTTC.

This clonotype was picked up many times. In nucleotides, the CDR3 is TGTGCCAGCAGACTACAGGAGGAGGGGACTGAAGCTTTCTTT. Amino acid sequence: CASRLQEEGTEAFF. V usage is TRBV7-8 and J usage is TRBJ1-1; the D gene is possibly TRBD1 (5 bases). The CDR3 loop spans 14 amino acids. Germline V gene data show CDR1 as SGHVS and CDR2 as FQNEAQ. The V and J ends lost 6 bases and 5 bases respectively, with 16 bases between them.

This clonotype has ten or more counts. The chain carries TRBV12-3 or TRBV12-4 and TRBJ2-7, with 10 nucleotides matching TRBD2. The CDR3 loop spans 15 amino acids. J was trimmed by 4 bases and V by 5 bases; bases with no gene match: 8. The CDR3 reads CASSLSGRAGYEQYF. For the CDR3, the DNA is TGTGCCAGCAGTCTCAGCGGGAGGGCCGGATACGAGCAGTACTTC.

This clonotype was seen ten or more times. The J gene is TRBJ1-6, the V gene TRBV6-2 or TRBV6-3, with 10 positions matching TRBD1. The V and J ends lost 2 bases and 9 bases, in that order; junction bases with no gene match: 13. This CDR3 contains 18 residues. Germline V gene data show CDR1 as MNHEY and CDR2 as SVGEGT. CDR3 sequence (DNA): TGTGCCAGCAGTTACCGACTCCCTCCGCGGGACAGGGGTTCACCCCTCCACTTT. Amino acids: CASSYRLPPRDRGSPLHF.

This clonotype was found many times. This chain joins TRBV20-1 and TRBJ2-5; 9 positions match TRBD2. CDR3 size: 15 residues. The germline gives CDR1 DFQATT, CDR2 SNEGSKA (reference sequence). The CDR3 spells CSLSRGGGIGETQYF. The CDR3 bases are TGCAGCCTTTCTCGCGGGGGGGGCATTGGGGAGACCCAGTACTTC.

This clonotype was recorded many times. This chain links TRBV6-1 with TRBJ2-1, with TRBD2 matching 9 bases. The CDR3 has 17 residues. After removal of 5 bases from V and 4 bases from J, the junction contained 12 bases not matched to a gene. The V gene's germline CDR1 is MNHNS and CDR2 SASEGT. DNA for the CDR3: TGTGCCAGCAGTCATCTTGCCGGGACTAGCATTTACAATGAGCAGTTCTTC. Translated: CASSHLAGTSIYNEQFF.

This clonotype was seen more than once but under ten times. The chain joins TRBV5-1 to TRBJ2-1, with D perhaps being TRBD1 or TRBD2 (5 bases each). The CDR3 runs to 15 residues. CDR1 and CDR2 (germline): SGHRS, YFSETQ. The ends were cut back, 1 base at V and 6 bases at J, with 14 bases in the middle. DNA of the CDR3: TGCGCCAGCAGCTTGAACCAAGGGACGGGCAATGAGCAGTTCTTC. Protein sequence: CASSLNQGTGNEQFF.

The V call is TRBV29-1, the J call TRBJ1-1; the match to TRBD1 covers 10 bases. The junction had 3 bases not matched to a gene; V was cut back by 8 bases and J by 0 bases. This CDR3 region has 13 residues. The V gene's germline CDR1 is SQVTM and CDR2 ANQGSEA. This chain's CDR3 is CSPDRGLNTEAFF. Written as DNA, the CDR3 is TGCAGCCCAGACAGGGGGCTGAACACTGAAGCTTTCTTT.

The gene calls are TRBV4-3 and TRBJ2-3, with 7 bases identical to TRBD2. The CDR3 is made up of 15 amino acids. Losses at the gene ends were 4 bases for V and 1 base for J; bases not matched to a gene: 5. From germline, CDR1 is LGHNA and CDR2 YSLEER. CDR3: CASSPGGIGTDTQYF. The CDR3 DNA follows: TGCGCCAGCAGCCCCGGGGGGATAGGCACAGATACGCAGTATTTT.

The rearrangement links TRBV10-3 to TRBJ1-6, with a weak D call TRBD1 (6 bases). CDR1 ENHRY and CDR2 SYGVKD come from the germline V gene. Trimming stripped 2 bases from V and 5 bases from J, with 7 bases between. The CDR3 extends over 14 amino acids. The CDR3 sequence is CAISETGNNSPLHF. CDR3 nucleotides: TGTGCCATCAGTGAGACAGGGAATAATTCACCCCTCCACTTT.

About this clonotype itself: A read error may explain this, as a much larger clone is one base away. V gene TRBV29-1 combines with J gene TRBJ2-5; D uncertain. Trimming left V 5 bases short and J 1 base short, with 11 bases between. The length of the CDR3 is 13 residues. Germline-derived CDR1 and CDR2 are SQVTM and ANQGSEA. The CDR3 coding sequence is TGCAGCGTTATGGTAGGGCCCCAAGAGACCCAGTACTTC. Encoded protein: CSVMVGPQETQYF.

In this sample, this clonotype turned up many times. The chain couples TRBV24-1 to TRBJ2-7; TRBD2 matches at 8 bases. Germline CDR1 KGHDR, CDR2 SFDVKD. The CDR3 covers 14 residues. After removal of 7 bases from V and 6 bases from J, the junction contained 10 bases not matched to a gene. CDR3 nucleotide sequence: TGTGCCACCAGGAGCGGGAGTGACTCGTCCGAGCAGTACTTC. It yields the protein CATRSGSDSSEQYF.

This clonotype was picked up many times. This chain joins TRBV30 and TRBJ2-1; no firm D call. V was pared by 0 bases and J by 9 bases, with 3 bases between. Germline V CDR1 and CDR2: GTSNPN, SVGIG (reference sequence). This CDR3 has 10 amino acids. CDR3 amino acids: CAWSVTEQFF. DNA of the CDR3: TGTGCCTGGAGTGTTACTGAGCAGTTCTTC.

This rearrangement joins TRBV27 to TRBJ1-5; perhaps TRBD1 as D (5 bases). The length of the CDR3 is 15 residues. Germline V gene lookup returns CDR1 MNHEY and CDR2 SMNVEV (reference sequence). Trimming shortened V by 2 bases and J by 2 bases, and 10 bases separated the two germline ends. For the CDR3, the DNA is TGTGCCAGCAGTTTAACAGGCCTGGGCAATCAGCCCCAGCATTTT. Protein: CASSLTGLGNQPQHF.

The table lists this clonotype with many counts. This chain connects TRBV2 to TRBJ1-5, with D tentatively TRBD1 (6 bases). CDR1 and CDR2 from the germline V gene are SNHLY and FYNNEI. Trimming left V 5 bases short and J 1 base short, with 12 bases between. This CDR3 comprises 15 residues. The DNA of the CDR3 is TGTGCCAGCAGTAAAACAGGGAACAGCAATCAGCCCCAGCATTTT. Its translation is CASSKTGNSNQPQHF.

This clonotype was counted ten times or more. The chain links TRBV11-2 to TRBJ1-6; D not resolved. V lost 5 bases and J 5 bases, leaving 10 bases between the germline ends. From germline, CDR1 is SGHAT and CDR2 FQNNGV. This CDR3 spans 14 amino acids. CDR3 amino acids: CASSPQRNNSPLHF. DNA for the CDR3: TGTGCCAGCAGCCCCCAAAGGAATAATTCACCCCTCCACTTT.

This clonotype has a count of ten or more. The rearrangement links TRBV7-9 to TRBJ2-7; D not certain. Germline V gene data show CDR1 as SEHNR and CDR2 as FQNEAQ (reference sequence). The CDR3 runs to 13 residues. V was cut by 0 bases and J by 2 bases, with 5 bases left in between. The CDR3 reads CASSLALAYEQYF. The CDR3 DNA is TGTGCCAGCAGCTTAGCCCTGGCCTACGAGCAGTACTTC.